The 20 T cell receptor beta chains below all came from one sample that was sequenced in a study of T cell changes during pregnancy in multiple sclerosis. Libraries were prepared by immunoSEQ multiplex PCR; TCRdb keeps only in-frame clonotypes and omits some of them. In the table there are roughly 90,000 clones, just under 95% of which are singletons. The sample in question was peripheral blood, obtained in the first trimester of pregnancy. These receptors came from a female donor with multiple sclerosis, enrolled in a pregnancy study.

The V and J genes are TRBV9 and TRBJ2-1; 9 nucleotides match TRBD2. This CDR3 is 15 amino acids long. Germline CDR1 SGDLS, CDR2 YYNGEE. The ends lost 0 bases at V and 5 bases at J; junction bases unmatched: 3. The CDR3 DNA reads as TGTGCCAGCAGCGTAGGCGGGGGGGCCCACAATGAGCAGTTCTTC. Translation: CASSVGGGAHNEQFF.

The J gene is TRBJ1-2, the V gene TRBV13; the match to TRBD1 covers 7 bases. Germline trimming cut 5 bases from V and 1 base from J; bases unmatched to any gene: 16. Germline V gene data show CDR1 as PRHDT and CDR2 as FYEKMQ (reference sequence). This CDR3 contains 18 residues. CDR3 amino acids: CASSPGRQGIRSNYGYTF. The CDR3 nucleotides are TGTGCCAGCAGCCCCGGGAGACAGGGTATACGAAGTAACTATGGCTACACCTTC.

CDR3 DNA: TGCGCCAGCAGCCCGGGTGACAGAGAAGAGACCCAGTACTTC. It codes for CASSPGDREETQYF. The gene calls are TRBV5-1 and TRBJ2-5; D possibly corresponds to TRBD1 (5 bases). The CDR3 contains 14 residues. CDR1 is SGHRS and CDR2 is YFSETQ in the germline V gene. Trimming stripped 4 bases from V and 3 bases from J, with 13 bases between.

In its sample, this clone was seen once. V gene TRBV6-1 combines with J gene TRBJ2-7; 11 nucleotides align to TRBD2. Germline V gene data show CDR1 as MNHNS and CDR2 as SASEGT. The CDR3 is made up of 14 amino acids. Unmatched junction bases numbered 4, after V lost 6 bases and J lost 3 bases. The CDR3 loop reads CASRLAGGVYEQYF. The CDR3 nucleotides are TGTGCCAGCAGGCTAGCGGGGGGTGTCTACGAGCAGTACTTC.

The chain links TRBV6-5 to TRBJ1-2; a weak D match, TRBD1 (5 bases). This CDR3 contains 11 residues. V lost 7 bases and J 9 bases, leaving 12 bases between the germline ends. Germline V gene data show CDR1 as MNHEY and CDR2 as SVGAGI. In nucleotides, the CDR3 is TGTGCCAGCACCCCAGGGACTAGCTACACCTTC. Amino acids: CASTPGTSYTF.

The chain carries TRBV7-9 and TRBJ2-2; TRBD1 aligns across 7 bases. The trim removed 11 bases at V and 3 bases at J, leaving 9 bases unmatched. The CDR3 extends over 14 amino acids. Germline assignment: CDR1 SEHNR and CDR2 FQNEAQ (reference sequence). The CDR3 loop reads CAGGQMKYTGELFF. DNA of the CDR3: TGTGCCGGGGGACAGATGAAGTACACCGGGGAGCTGTTTTTT.

The chain couples TRBV9 to TRBJ2-5; 12 positions agree with TRBD2. This CDR3 is built from 16 residues. The germline V gene has CDR1 SGDLS and CDR2 YYNGEE. Trimming cost V 0 bases and J 4 bases; bases outside gene matches: 4. The CDR3 DNA reads as TGTGCCAGCAGCGTAGGACTAGCGGGGGCCCTAGAGACCCAGTACTTC. This translates into CASSVGLAGALETQYF. The variable domain in full, with the rest retrieved from reference TRBV9 and TRBJ2-5, is DSGVTQTPKHLITATGQRVTLRCSPRSGDLSVYWYQQSLDQGLQFLIQYYNGEERAKGNILERFSAQQFPDLHSELNLSSLELGDSALYFCASSVGLAGALETQYFGPGTRLLVL.

The chain carries TRBV7-3 and TRBJ2-2; TRBD2 aligns across 12 bases. The germline CDR1 and CDR2 sequences are SGHTA and FQGTGA. There are 18 residues in the CDR3. V trimming: 1 base; J trimming: 0 bases; junction bases outside the gene matches: 3. The CDR3 spells CASSLIPSGGANTGELFF. The CDR3 nucleotides are TGTGCCAGCAGCTTAATCCCTAGCGGGGGGGCGAACACCGGGGAGCTGTTTTTT.

The chain recombines TRBV19 with TRBJ1-2; D ambiguous. With 9 bases removed from V and 4 bases from J, the gap between germline ends came to 21 bases. This CDR3 is built from 15 residues. In germline, CDR1 is LNHDA, CDR2 SQIVND (reference sequence). CDR3 loop: CASSETVRRSYGYTF. In nucleotides, the CDR3 is TGTGCCAGCAGCGAAACGGTGCGACGGTCCTATGGCTACACCTTC.

The rearrangement uses TRBV29-1 and TRBJ2-5; D perhaps matches TRBD1 (5 bases). The end of the DNA aligns better with TRBJ2-7, so the J call may be wrong. The CDR3 runs 14 residues. The germline V gene encodes CDR1 SQVTM and CDR2 ANQGSEA. CDR3 in DNA: TGCAGCGTTGATATAGGGCAGGGTAGGAACGAGCAGTACTTC. It codes for CSVDIGQGRNEQYF.

V gene TRBV2 combines with J gene TRBJ2-5, with 7 bases aligning to TRBD2. The CDR3 is made up of 14 amino acids. After removal of 2 bases from V and 4 bases from J, the junction contained 4 bases not matched to a gene. Germline CDR1 and CDR2: SNHLY and FYNNEI. This CDR3 reads CASSETGRGETQYF. The CDR3 DNA reads as TGTGCCAGCAGTGAAACGGGGAGGGGAGAGACCCAGTACTTC.

The chain couples TRBV15 to TRBJ1-4, with 10 bases aligning to TRBD1. The CDR3 contains 15 residues. The trim removed 4 bases at V and 8 bases at J, leaving 7 bases unmatched. CDR1 is LNHNV, CDR2 YYDKDF, per germline (reference sequence). CDR3 bases: TGTGCCACCAGCACAGACAGGGGGCAGGGAGAAAAACTGTTTTTT. Translating gives CATSTDRGQGEKLFF. Supplemented by reference TRBV15 and TRBJ1-4, the full variable domain reads DAMVIQNPRYQVTQFGKPVTLSCSQTLNHNVMYWYQQKSSQAPKLLFHYYDKDFNNEADTPDNFQSRRPNTSFCFLDIRSPGLGDTAMYLCATSTDRGQGEKLFFGSGTQLSVL.

This chain uses TRBV5-1 with TRBJ1-2; D is perhaps TRBD1 (6 bases). This CDR3 has 14 amino acids. The germline gives CDR1 SGHRS, CDR2 YFSETQ. Trimming took 7 bases from V and 2 from J, leaving 15 bases between them. The CDR3 DNA follows: TGCGCCAGCGACGATGACGGACAGAACTATGGCTACACCTTC. Amino acids: CASDDDGQNYGYTF.

This chain uses TRBV7-9 with TRBJ2-2; 8 positions agree with TRBD1. V gave up 5 bases and J gave up 4 bases; unmatched junction bases: 3. The CDR3 contains 14 residues. CDR1 is SEHNR and CDR2 is FQNEAQ in the germline V gene (reference sequence). CDR3 sequence reads: CASSRTGSTGELFF. The CDR3 bases are TGTGCCAGCAGCAGGACAGGGAGCACCGGGGAGCTGTTTTTT.

CDR3 residues: CASSLSFGPGRQPQHF. CDR3 nucleotides: TGTGCCAGCAGTTTATCGTTCGGGCCTGGGAGGCAGCCCCAGCATTTT. The chain has TRBV27 and TRBJ1-5, with D unresolved. Trimming shortened V by 0 bases and J by 7 bases, and 16 bases separated the two germline ends. Germline V gene lookup returns CDR1 MNHEY and CDR2 SMNVEV (reference sequence). CDR3 length: 16 residues.

The V gene is TRBV2, the J gene TRBJ1-1; 8 bases are a match to TRBD1. Germline-derived CDR1 and CDR2 are SNHLY and FYNNEI. This CDR3 comprises 17 residues. The junction had 12 bases not matched to a gene; V was cut back by 6 bases and J by 0 bases. CDR3 DNA: TGTGCCAGCAGGTGGCAGGGGGCAGGTTATATGAACACTGAAGCTTTCTTT. Translated, it gives CASRWQGAGYMNTEAFF.

This rearrangement joins TRBV19 to TRBJ1-2, with TRBD1 matching 7 bases. This CDR3 contains 15 residues. Germline values: CDR1 LNHDA, CDR2 SQIVND (reference sequence). J was trimmed by 0 bases and V by 7 bases; bases with no gene match: 8. CDR3 amino acids: CASISGTAANYGYTF. The CDR3 DNA follows: TGTGCCAGTATCTCCGGGACAGCTGCTAACTATGGCTACACCTTC.

The chain employs TRBV6-6 and TRBJ1-2; TRBD1 agrees at 7 bases. The germline CDR1 and CDR2 sequences are MNHNY and SVGAGI (reference sequence). The CDR3 totals 14 residues. J lost 4 bases, V lost 2 bases, and 4 bases had no gene match. The CDR3 loop reads CASSYLGQTYGYTF. Here the CDR3 DNA reads TGTGCCAGCAGTTACCTGGGACAGACCTATGGCTACACCTTC.

The chain is built from TRBV11-2 and TRBJ1-2; the match to TRBD1 covers 7 bases. Germline V gene sequence: CDR1 SGHAT, CDR2 FQNNGV. This CDR3 region has 15 residues. J gave up 2 bases and V 1 base, and 4 bases lay outside the gene matches. The CDR3 is CASSLGGQPNYGYTF. The CDR3 nucleotides are TGTGCCAGCAGCTTAGGGGGACAGCCCAACTATGGCTACACCTTC.

This chain connects TRBV5-4 to TRBJ1-2, with D perhaps matching TRBD1 (6 bases). This CDR3 contains 16 residues. Germline lookup yields CDR1 SGHNT and CDR2 YYREEE (reference sequence). The V end was cut by 4 bases, the J end by 6 bases, with 22 bases between. CDR3 sequence reads: CASSDMPTGKLDGYTF. CDR3 in DNA: TGTGCCAGCAGCGATATGCCTACAGGGAAGTTAGATGGCTACACCTTC.